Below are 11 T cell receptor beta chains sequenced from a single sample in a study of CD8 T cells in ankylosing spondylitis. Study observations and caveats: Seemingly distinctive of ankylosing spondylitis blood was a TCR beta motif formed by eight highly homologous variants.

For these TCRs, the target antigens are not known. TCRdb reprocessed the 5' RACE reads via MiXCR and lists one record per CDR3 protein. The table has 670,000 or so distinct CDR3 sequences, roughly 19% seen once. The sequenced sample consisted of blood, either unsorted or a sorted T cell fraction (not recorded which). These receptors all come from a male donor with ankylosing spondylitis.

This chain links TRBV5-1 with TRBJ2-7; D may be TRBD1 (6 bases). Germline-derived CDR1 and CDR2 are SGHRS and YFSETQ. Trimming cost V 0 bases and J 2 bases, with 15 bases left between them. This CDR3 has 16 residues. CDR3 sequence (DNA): TGCGCCAGCAGCTTGGGCCAGGGGAGCGGAGCCTACGAGCAGTACTTC. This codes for CASSLGQGSGAYEQYF.

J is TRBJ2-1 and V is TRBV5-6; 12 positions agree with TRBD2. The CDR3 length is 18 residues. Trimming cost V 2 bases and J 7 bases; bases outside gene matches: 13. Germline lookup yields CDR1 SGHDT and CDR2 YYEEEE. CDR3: CASSFLAGGPSVGNEQFF. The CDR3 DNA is TGTGCCAGCAGCTTTCTAGCGGGAGGGCCGTCGGTGGGGAATGAGCAGTTCTTC.

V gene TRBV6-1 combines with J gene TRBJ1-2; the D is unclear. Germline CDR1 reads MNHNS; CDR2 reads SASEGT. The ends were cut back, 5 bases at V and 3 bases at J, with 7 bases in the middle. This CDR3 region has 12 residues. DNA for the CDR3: TGTGCCAGCAGTATTTGGGACTATGGCTACACCTTC. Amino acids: CASSIWDYGYTF.

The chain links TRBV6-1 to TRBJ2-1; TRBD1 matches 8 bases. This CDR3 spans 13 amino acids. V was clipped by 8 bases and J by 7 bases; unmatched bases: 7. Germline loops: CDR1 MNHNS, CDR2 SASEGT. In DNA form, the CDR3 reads TGTGCCAGCGAATTTACAGGGGGTAATGAGCAGTTCTTC. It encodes CASEFTGGNEQFF.

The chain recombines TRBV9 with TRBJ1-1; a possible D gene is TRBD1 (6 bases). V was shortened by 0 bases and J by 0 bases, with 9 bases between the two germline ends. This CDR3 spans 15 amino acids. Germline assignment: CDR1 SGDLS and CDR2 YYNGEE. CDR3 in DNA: TGTGCCAGCAGCGTAGTGGACAGCCTGAACACTGAAGCTTTCTTT. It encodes CASSVVDSLNTEAFF.

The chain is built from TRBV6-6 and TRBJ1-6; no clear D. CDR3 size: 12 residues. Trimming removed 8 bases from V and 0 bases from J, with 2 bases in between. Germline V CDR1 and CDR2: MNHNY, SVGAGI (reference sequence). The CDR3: CASGSYNSPLHF. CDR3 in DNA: TGTGCCAGCGGCTCCTATAATTCACCCCTCCACTTT.

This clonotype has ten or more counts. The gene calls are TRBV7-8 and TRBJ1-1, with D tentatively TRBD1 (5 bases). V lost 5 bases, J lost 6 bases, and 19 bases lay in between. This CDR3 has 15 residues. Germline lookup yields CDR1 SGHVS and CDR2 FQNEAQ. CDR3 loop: CASSPLAVGGAEAFF. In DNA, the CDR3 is TGTGCCAGCAGCCCCTTAGCGGTCGGAGGGGCTGAAGCTTTCTTT.

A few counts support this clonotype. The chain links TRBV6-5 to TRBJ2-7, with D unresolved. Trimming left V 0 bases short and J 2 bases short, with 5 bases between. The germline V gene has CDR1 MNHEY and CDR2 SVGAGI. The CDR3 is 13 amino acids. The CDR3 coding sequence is TGTGCCAGCAGTTACTCGCCTACCTACGAGCAGTACTTC. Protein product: CASSYSPTYEQYF.

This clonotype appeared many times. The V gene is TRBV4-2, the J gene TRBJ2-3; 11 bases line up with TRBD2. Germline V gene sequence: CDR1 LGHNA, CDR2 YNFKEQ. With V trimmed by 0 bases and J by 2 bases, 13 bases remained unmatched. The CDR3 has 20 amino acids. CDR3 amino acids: CASSQDPLPTSGSPTDTQYF. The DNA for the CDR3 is TGTGCCAGCAGCCAAGACCCACTCCCTACTAGCGGGAGCCCCACAGATACGCAGTATTTT.

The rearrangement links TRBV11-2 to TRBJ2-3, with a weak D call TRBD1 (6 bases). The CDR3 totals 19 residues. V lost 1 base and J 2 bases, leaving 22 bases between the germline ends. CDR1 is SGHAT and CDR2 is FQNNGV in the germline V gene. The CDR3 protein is CASSLGGQGPGRHTDTQYF. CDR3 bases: TGTGCCAGCAGCTTAGGGGGTCAGGGGCCCGGTCGACACACAGATACGCAGTATTTT.

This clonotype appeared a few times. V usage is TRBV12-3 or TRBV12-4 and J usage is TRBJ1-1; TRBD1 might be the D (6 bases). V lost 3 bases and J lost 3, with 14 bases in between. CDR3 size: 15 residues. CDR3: CASSLGRGLYTEAFF. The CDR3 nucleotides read TGTGCCAGCAGTTTGGGTCGGGGGCTTTACACTGAAGCTTTCTTT.